This TCR beta chain was obtained from a study of shared clonotypes between healthy human individuals. General study results and limits: Incompleteness in sorted-subset sequencing, despite large depth, was shown by rarefaction. Tissue TCR repertoires likely differ from these blood-only repertoires. How much donors shared clonotypes was expected to be affected by sequencing depth.

A remark on this clone: Antigen: not known.

Splitting of CD4+ cells produced CD45RA+ naive and CD45RA-negative memory subsets. V was pared by 1 base and J by 2 bases, with 1 base of the junction left unmatched. The CDR3 length is 15 residues. Germline values: CDR1 SGHDN, CDR2 FVKESK. Sequencing was performed with immunoSEQ multiplex PCR; in TCRdb, only in-frame clones are kept and a portion is missing. The sample consists of millions of clones, approximately 92% of them appearing once. The sample taken for sequencing was naive CD4+ T cells sorted from blood. This sample's subset: CD45RA+ positively selected. This chain links TRBV14 with TRBJ2-7; 11 nucleotides line up with TRBD2. This TCR derives from a man aged 18 to 35 in good health. CDR3 sequence reads: CASSQALAGAYEQYF. Here the CDR3 DNA reads TGTGCCAGCAGCCAAGCACTAGCGGGAGCCTACGAGCAGTACTTC. Full variable domain (rest looked up from reference TRBV14 and TRBJ2-7): EAGVTQFPSHSVIEKGQTVTLRCDPISGHDNLYWYRRVMGKEIKFLLHFVKESKQDESGMPNNRFLAERTGGTYSTLKVQPAELEDSGVYFCASSQALAGAYEQYFGPGTRLTVT.